One and the same sample provided the 16 T cell receptor beta chains below, sequenced in a study of blood T cell repertoires in COVID-19. Method: immunoSEQ multiplex PCR; TCRdb's copy keeps in-frame clones and lacks some. The profile shows about 160,000 clones, 75% to 85% of them singletons. Sequencing was done on a sample of PBMCs or T cells enriched from blood (not recorded which). Source of these receptors: a man between 40 and 49 years old who had recovered from COVID-19.

The rearrangement uses TRBV5-1 and TRBJ1-2; 7 bases align to TRBD1. The CDR3 consists of 14 residues. The germline gives CDR1 SGHRS, CDR2 YFSETQ. Germline trimming cut 8 bases from V and 1 base from J; bases unmatched to any gene: 8. The DNA for the CDR3 is TGCGCCAGTCGGACAGGACAAATTAACTATGGCTACACCTTC. This encodes CASRTGQINYGYTF.

V gene TRBV7-2 combines with J gene TRBJ2-1; maybe TRBD1 (5 bases). From germline, CDR1 is SGHTA and CDR2 FQGNSA. With 2 bases removed from V and 7 bases from J, the gap between germline ends came to 18 bases. This CDR3 is built from 16 residues. Here the CDR3 reads CASSLLPTGTTNEQFF. CDR3 coding DNA: TGTGCCAGCAGCTTACTTCCTACAGGAACTACAAATGAGCAGTTCTTC.

The chain recombines TRBV6-5 with TRBJ2-1; tentative D call: TRBD1 (6 bases). V was shortened by 10 bases and J by 6 bases, with 13 bases between the two germline ends. The germline gives CDR1 MNHEY, CDR2 SVGAGI. The CDR3 contains 12 residues. The CDR3 protein is CATKEQGNEQFF. CDR3 DNA sequence: TGTGCCACCAAAGAACAGGGCAATGAGCAGTTCTTC.

The V gene is TRBV27, the J gene TRBJ2-2; D unclear. This CDR3 is built from 13 residues. Trimming left V 0 bases short and J 6 bases short, with 5 bases between. CDR1 MNHEY and CDR2 SMNVEV come from the germline V gene (reference sequence). The CDR3 loop reads CASSLSGPGELFF. In DNA form, the CDR3 reads TGTGCCAGCAGTTTATCTGGGCCCGGGGAGCTGTTTTTT.

The chain has TRBV21-1 and TRBJ2-1; the table calls TRBD1, which could not be checked here. TRBV21-1 is described as a pseudogene. This CDR3 region has 13 residues. CDR3 nucleotides: TGTGCCAGTCCATCGTTGGCACATGGTGAGCAGTTCTTC. It translates to CASPSLAHGEQFF.

The chain recombines TRBV4-2 with TRBJ2-1, with 9 bases identical to TRBD2. Unmatched junction bases numbered 4, after V lost 3 bases and J lost 4 bases. This CDR3 region has 15 residues. Germline loops: CDR1 LGHNA, CDR2 YNFKEQ. The CDR3 coding sequence is TGTGCCAGCAGCCAGGCGGGGGGGCTGTACAATGAGCAGTTCTTC. Its translation is CASSQAGGLYNEQFF.

The chain carries TRBV5-4 and TRBJ2-2; 9 bases match TRBD1. Looked up from germline, CDR1 is SGHNT and CDR2 is YYREEE (reference sequence). The CDR3 consists of 16 residues. V dropped 3 bases and J dropped 4; count of bases not matched to a gene: 7. Here the CDR3 reads CASSSGTGMGTGELFF. In nucleotides, the CDR3 is TGTGCCAGCAGCTCGGGGACAGGGATGGGCACCGGGGAGCTGTTTTTT.

This chain uses TRBV19 with TRBJ1-5; 7 bases line up with TRBD1. The CDR3 is 16 residues long. V lost 6 bases to trimming and J lost 3 bases; unmatched junction nucleotides: 11. The V gene's germline CDR1 is LNHDA and CDR2 SQIVND (reference sequence). CDR3 nucleotides: TGTGCCAGTAGGCAGACAGGGCCGTACCTCAATCAGCCCCAGCATTTT. The encoded protein is CASRQTGPYLNQPQHF.

CDR3 sequence: CASSPRTGGYNEQFF. The CDR3 DNA is TGTGCCAGCAGCCCTAGGACAGGGGGATACAATGAGCAGTTCTTC. This rearrangement joins TRBV7-8 to TRBJ2-1, with 10 bases identical to TRBD1. In germline, CDR1 is SGHVS, CDR2 FQNEAQ. The length of the CDR3 is 15 residues. V dropped 5 bases and J dropped 4; count of bases not matched to a gene: 5.

In its sample, this clone was seen once. The gene calls are TRBV5-1 and TRBJ1-2; D ambiguous. Looked up from germline, CDR1 is SGHRS and CDR2 is YFSETQ. This CDR3 is 15 amino acids long. V was pared by 4 bases and J by 0 bases, with 13 bases between. CDR3 nucleotide sequence: TGCGCCAGCAGCCCGGCGGCAACCTCTAACTATGGCTACACCTTC. This sequence encodes CASSPAATSNYGYTF.

This chain joins TRBV19 and TRBJ1-1, with 7 bases identical to TRBD1. V trimming: 9 bases; J trimming: 1 base; junction bases outside the gene matches: 11. Germline values: CDR1 LNHDA, CDR2 SQIVND (reference sequence). This CDR3 comprises 15 residues. CDR3 protein: CASRPIEGANTEAFF. The CDR3 DNA sequence: TGTGCCAGCCGCCCGATCGAGGGGGCGAACACTGAAGCTTTCTTT.

V and J are TRBV6-4 and TRBJ1-5; 8 nucleotides agree with TRBD1. Trimming at V came to 10 bases and at J to 4 bases, leaving 9 bases not matched to a gene. The CDR3 spans 14 residues. CDR1 MRHNA and CDR2 SNTAGT come from the germline V gene. The CDR3, as DNA: TGTGCCACCGTACAGGGGGGGCGAAATCAGCCCCAGCATTTT. Amino acids: CATVQGGRNQPQHF.

The genes are TRBV9 and TRBJ1-2; D is unclear. Trimming took off 2 bases at V and 10 bases at J, with 15 bases between the two ends. Germline CDR1 SGDLS, CDR2 YYNGEE. This CDR3 has 13 amino acids. The CDR3 region has the DNA TGTGCCAGCAGCGTCGCCGTGGCGAGCGACTACACCTTC. This codes for CASSVAVASDYTF.

The rearrangement uses TRBV6-4 and TRBJ2-2; no reliable D call. The germline gives CDR1 MRHNA, CDR2 SNTAGT. Trimming took 8 bases from V and 1 from J, leaving 11 bases between them. This CDR3 has 14 residues. CDR3 DNA: TGTGCCAGCCGCGAAGAGGTGAACACCGGGGAGCTGTTTTTT. It translates to CASREEVNTGELFF.

V usage is TRBV18 and J usage is TRBJ1-1, with a possible D match to TRBD1 (5 bases). V lost 2 bases, J lost 3 bases, and 16 bases lay in between. This CDR3 is built from 16 residues. The germline gives CDR1 KGHSH, CDR2 LQKENI. The CDR3 reads CASSPGVGGIDTEAFF. As DNA, the CDR3 is TGTGCCAGCTCACCAGGAGTGGGGGGAATAGACACTGAAGCTTTCTTT.

The V and J genes are TRBV7-8 and TRBJ2-2; TRBD2 might be the D (7 bases). The germline CDR1 and CDR2 sequences are SGHVS and FQNEAQ. The V end was cut by 0 bases, the J end by 1 base, with 9 bases between. There are 16 residues in the CDR3. The CDR3, as DNA: TGTGCCAGCAGCTTAGCGGGGGGGCTGAACACCGGGGAGCTGTTTTTT. Protein: CASSLAGGLNTGELFF.